The entry below gives a single TCR beta chain sequence along with its context. Its cognate antigen has yet to be identified. No base quality information exists; no much larger clone differs at one position. Library method: the immunoSEQ multiplex PCR assay. Roughly 9.8 x 10^4 TCR templates per sample were assayed on the deep sequencing platform. Genomic DNA extracted from sorted T cells was used for TCRbeta CDR3 sequencing. Regarding the original processing steps: The R programming language was used for the clonal analysis of the TCRbeta CDR3 data. Unstimulated samples were compared with post-reaction CFSE-low samples to define alloreactive CD4+ and CD8+ clones. By matching sequences to the repertoires of sorted unstimulated Treg and non-Treg cells, each alloreactive CD4+ clone was assigned a regulatory or non-regulatory origin. The table was pulled from immuneACCESS by TCRdb, which kept in-frame rearrangements only. Such tables lose some clones; where checked, under half of the loss comes from unresolved V genes, and the rest has no known cause. V, J and clone size are those of that table, while D and trimming were read from the DNA. Across this sample there are around 100,000 clones, with approximately 91% seen only once. Roughly 2.7% of the sample belongs to the ten largest clones.

Sorted unstimulated T cells and proliferating T cells recovered from mixed lymphocyte reactions were subjected to TCRbeta CDR3 sequencing. Fresh whole blood from some eleven HLA-typed healthy donors was used to isolate PBMCs. The CDR3 covers 13 residues, taking in both the cysteine and the phenylalanine. Only the CDR3 DNA is retained, 39 bases long and in frame from the first base. Trimming costs V 4 bases and J 10 bases, and their ends lie 16 bases apart. Sequences SGHTA (CDR1) and FQGNSA (CDR2) are obtained from the germline V gene. The data originate from a study of siplizumab effects on memory and regulatory T cells (dated by TCRdb to between 2017 and 2020). The study in broad terms: The effect of the anti-CD2 antibody siplizumab on alloreactive T-cell subsets was examined in allogeneic mixed lymphocyte reactions constructed from human PBMCs.

Points the paper makes about the study in general: Unstimulated naive T cells appeared more diverse than memory T cells, and naive cells seemed to contribute substantially to the alloresponse. Of the alloreactive CD4+ clones that could be mapped, the Treg-derived share averaged about 70% with siplizumab compared with 25% to 30% in control reactions. Because sequences below about 10^-5 frequency were poorly captured, only a minor fraction of alloreactive clones could be mapped to unstimulated subsets. About 75-96% of proliferating CD4+ or CD8+ clones could not be given a naive or memory phenotype. The cumulative frequency of alloreactive sequences traceable to unstimulated CD4+ memory T cells was significantly reduced by siplizumab. No functional confirmation was obtained for the suppressive function of proliferating Tregs from siplizumab cultures.

Recombination connected TRBV7-2 to TRBJ2-5, with the D gene not confidently named. The TCR was taken from a human donor in good health. Some clones in this sample may be carry-over from other donors' samples. Sequenced material: CD4+ T cells sorted from blood. The bases are TGTGCCAGCAGCTCCCGATCGTTGGGCATCCAGTACTTC. This translates into CASSSRSLGIQYF.